The table lists the clone carrying this T cell receptor (beta chain) with a count of one. The data originate from a study of blood T cell repertoires in COVID-19. Study-level information: T cells, B-cell-depleted T cells, or PBMCs supplied cDNA or gDNA.

As handled by the study authors: Quantification of nucleated cells was approximated via reference gene primer amplification. The assay was immunoSEQ multiplex PCR, and TCRdb's table has in-frame clones only and misses some. Clone size and V and J calls were adopted from that table, with D and trimming inferred from the DNA. The sample consists of roughly 140,000 clones, around 81% of them appearing once. This receptor was identified in a human donor with acute or convalescent COVID-19. The donor label of this sample is uncertain. Input material: peripheral blood.

CDR3 sequence reads: CASSFLAGGISGANVLTF. CDR3 sequence (DNA): TGCGCCAGCAGCTTTCTTGCGGGGGGTATCTCTGGGGCCAACGTCCTGACTTTC. V and J are TRBV5-1 and TRBJ2-6; 8 nucleotides align to TRBD2. Trimming cost V 2 bases and J 0 bases; bases outside gene matches: 7. Per germline, CDR1 SGHRS and CDR2 YFSETQ. The CDR3 runs 18 residues.